This T cell receptor (beta chain) was identified in a study of tissue T cells after allogeneic stem cell transplantation (dated by TCRdb to between 2021 and 2023). Broadly, across the study: Using research autopsies of patients with and without GVHD, plus mouse models of GVHD, the study profiled TCR beta repertoires across many tissues. The human part of the study was a prospective observational study with no blinding and no randomization. Beyond this particular receptor, the publication reports: Sampling depth was acknowledged as a limitation, and the patient cohort was both small and clinically heterogeneous. In both patients and mice, T cells from blood and spleen picked up only a limited part of the TCR repertoire that was detected in tissues. Which tissue TCRs were alloreactive or antigen-specific was not determined in the study, and some clones might have been persisting host cells. Within patients, how anatomically similar tissues were was a major factor shaping TCR repertoire composition, regardless of disease or transplant status. Not many T cell clones showed up in more than one patient, yet clustering based on motifs uncovered repertoire signatures that were shared across patients in a tissue-specific way.

Before genomic DNA isolation with the DNeasy Blood & Tissue Kit, mouse tissues were minced with razor blades in buffered saline. Library construction relied on the immunoSEQ multiplex PCR assay. Adaptive Biotechnologies performed TCRbeta CDR3 sequencing at survey depth and reported CDR3 sequences, V/J genes, productive frequency, and template counts. Amplification of TCR beta CDR3 regions was performed from genomic DNA rather than from RNA. Processing in the source paper ran as follows. Jensen-Shannon divergence was used to quantify pairwise repertoire overlap between tissues, with a value of 1 meaning complete divergence and a value of 0 meaning identical repertoires. Based on pairwise JSD values, tissues were grouped by single-linkage agglomerative hierarchical clustering, and the results were shown as dendrograms. GLIPH2 was run on all patient samples with simulation_depth 1000, kmer_min_depth 3 and cdr3_length_cutoff 8, and groups with more than two unique CDR3s were retained. A standardized tissue-overlap score extrapolated Jaccard GLIPH-group overlap across patients to a standard repertoire size of 1000 clones. Linear mixed-effect models, with tissue as a fixed effect and individual as a random effect, were used to test how diversity related to clinical or experimental variables. TCRdb provides this immuneACCESS table in a form limited to in-frame rearrangements. Some clones are lacking; in checked studies, under half of them reflect an unresolved V gene, and why the rest are absent is not known. D and trimming come from the DNA, and the V and J calls and clone size come from that table. The sample table records about 22,000 clones; over 60% of these occur just once. The biggest ten clones account for roughly 0.66% of the sample.

In its sample, this clone was seen once. No cognate antigen has been identified for it. In this entry, gene names and germline sequences are mouse ones. The receptor was isolated from a female BALB/c mouse in good health. These mice carry the MHC haplotype H2-d. Sequencing input: spleen.

CDR3 region: CASGDAGGDSDYTF. Incomplete CDR3 DNA: TGTGCCAGCGGTGATGCGGGGGGGGACTCCGACTACACC. The chain is assembled from TRBV13-2 and TRBJ1-2, and perhaps TRBD1 as D gene, on 5 matching bases. The read terminates 1 residue before the CDR3 end, so the remaining end is supplied by the germline J gene. The cysteine opens and the phenylalanine closes a CDR3 of 14 amino acids. Shown are 39 bases from within the CDR3, in frame from base 1. Trimming at the junction amounts to 0 bases on V and 3 bases on J, and the germline ends lie 9 bases apart. As encoded in the germline V gene (reference sequence), CDR1 is NNHNN while CDR2 is SYGAGS.